These 8 T cell receptor beta chains were sequenced from one sample in a study of blood T cell repertoires in COVID-19. Measured with immunoSEQ multiplex PCR; TCRdb has only the in-frame clones, and not every one. The data contain approximately 65,000 clones, about 81% of them singletons. The sample comprised peripheral blood. These receptors all come from an elderly man with acute or convalescent COVID-19.

This chain connects TRBV2 to TRBJ2-3; a weak D match, TRBD2 (7 bases). The germline V gene has CDR1 SNHLY and CDR2 FYNNEI. V was shortened by 0 bases and J by 8 bases, with 12 bases between the two germline ends. CDR3 length: 14 amino acids. The CDR3 spells CASSEAGGGVTQYF. In DNA form, the CDR3 reads TGTGCCAGCAGTGAAGCGGGGGGGGGCGTTACGCAGTATTTT.

This clone has a handful of counts. V gene TRBV11-2 combines with J gene TRBJ1-1; D perhaps matches TRBD1 (5 bases). This CDR3 contains 14 residues. Per the germline V gene, CDR1 is SGHAT and CDR2 is FQNNGV. V was pared by 4 bases and J by 4 bases, with 13 bases between. CDR3 in DNA: TGTGCCAGCAGCTCCTCGGGGGTTAGCACTGAAGCTTTCTTT. It specifies CASSSSGVSTEAFF.

This chain uses TRBV11-1 with TRBJ1-2, with D maybe TRBD1 (6 bases). V was cut by 0 bases and J by 4 bases, with 6 bases left in between. This CDR3 contains 13 residues. Germline assignment: CDR1 SGHAT and CDR2 FQDESV (reference sequence). The DNA for the CDR3 is TGTGCCAGCAGCTTAGCCAGGGGCTATGGCTACACCTTC. The encoded protein is CASSLARGYGYTF.

This clone was counted many times. V gene TRBV11-2 combines with J gene TRBJ1-3; D perhaps matches TRBD1 (5 bases). In germline, CDR1 is SGHAT, CDR2 FQNNGV. V shed 8 bases and J shed 3 bases, with 17 bases lying between them. The CDR3 extends over 15 amino acids. The CDR3 sequence: CASATDGGGGNTIYF. The CDR3 coding sequence is TGTGCCAGCGCTACCGACGGGGGAGGTGGAAACACCATATATTTT.

This clone has a handful of counts. The chain couples TRBV5-1 to TRBJ2-3; TRBD2 agrees at 7 bases. V shed 7 bases, J shed 2 bases, and the junction held 10 bases outside the gene matches. This CDR3 comprises 15 residues. In germline, CDR1 is SGHRS, CDR2 YFSETQ. This chain's CDR3 is CASSTAGSDTDTQYF. The CDR3 region has the DNA TGCGCCAGCTCCACAGCGGGGAGCGACACAGATACGCAGTATTTT.

V usage is TRBV19 and J usage is TRBJ1-2; 9 nucleotides line up with TRBD1. The CDR3 is made up of 14 amino acids. V was clipped by 7 bases and J by 7 bases; unmatched bases: 10. Germline CDR1 LNHDA, CDR2 SQIVND (reference sequence). The CDR3 loop is CASTLATGGFGYTF. DNA for the CDR3: TGTGCCAGTACCCTGGCGACAGGGGGTTTTGGCTACACCTTC.

Comment on this clone: Different DNA sequences within this sample yield the same CDR3. V is TRBV7-8 and J is TRBJ1-2, with 9 bases aligning to TRBD1. This CDR3 region has 13 residues. Trimming took 3 bases from V and 4 from J; bases not matched to a gene: 0. The germline CDR1 and CDR2 sequences are SGHVS and FQNEAQ. The CDR3 DNA is TGTGCCAGCAGCTTGGGACAGGGCTATGGCTACACCTTC. Its protein product is CASSLGQGYGYTF.

The chain employs TRBV10-3 and TRBJ2-3, with 12 bases that match TRBD2. With 2 bases clipped from V and 2 bases from J, the junction kept 2 bases outside the gene matches. Germline V gives CDR1 ENHRY, CDR2 SYGVKD. CDR3 size: 16 residues. In DNA form, the CDR3 reads TGTGCCATCAGTGAGGGGACTAGCGGGTTCACAGATACGCAGTATTTT. Translating gives CAISEGTSGFTDTQYF.